What follows are 8 T cell receptor beta chains derived from one specimen sequenced in a study of blood T cell repertoires in COVID-19. Sequencing was performed with immunoSEQ multiplex PCR; in TCRdb, only in-frame clones are kept and a portion is missing. The sample holds around 340,000 clones, approximately 89% seen once. The source material was peripheral blood. The origin of the receptors is a woman aged 60 to 75 with COVID-19, enrolled during active disease.

The sample holds one count of this clone. The chain uses TRBV18 and TRBJ1-1; TRBD1 aligns across 7 bases. V lost 4 bases to trimming and J lost 4 bases; unmatched junction nucleotides: 6. Per germline, CDR1 KGHSH and CDR2 LQKENI. This CDR3 region has 14 residues. The CDR3 region is CASSQGQPTTEAFF. CDR3 sequence (DNA): TGTGCCAGCTCACAGGGACAGCCGACCACTGAAGCTTTCTTT.

The chain carries TRBV9 and TRBJ1-2; 8 bases are shared with TRBD1. The germline V gene encodes CDR1 SGDLS and CDR2 YYNGEE. Trimming took 0 bases from V and 6 from J; bases not matched to a gene: 4. CDR3 length equals 14 residues. The CDR3 DNA reads TGTGCCAGCAGCGTAGGACAGGGGATTAATGGCTACACCTTC. Protein: CASSVGQGINGYTF.

The chain is built from TRBV19 and TRBJ1-1; 7 bases are a match to TRBD1. The CDR3 is made up of 15 amino acids. Trimming removed 6 bases from V and 1 base from J; junction bases left unmatched: 8. Germline lookup yields CDR1 LNHDA and CDR2 SQIVND (reference sequence). The CDR3, as DNA: TGTGCCAGTAGGAGACAGGGACCACCGAACACTGAAGCTTTCTTT. It is translated as CASRRQGPPNTEAFF.

The chain is built from TRBV28 and TRBJ1-5, with 7 bases that match TRBD1. After removal of 6 bases from V and 5 bases from J, the junction contained 16 bases not matched to a gene. Germline-derived CDR1 and CDR2 are MDHEN and SYDVKM. The CDR3 sequence is 17 residues long. Here the CDR3 reads CASSTRQGDGLDQPQHF. The CDR3 nucleotides read TGTGCCAGCAGCACCCGACAGGGAGATGGTCTTGATCAGCCCCAGCATTTT.

The chain couples TRBV3-1 (or the pseudogene TRBV3-2) to TRBJ1-2; D is undetermined. V lost 4 bases to trimming and J lost 4 bases, with 16 bases between them. This CDR3 region has 15 residues. Germline CDR1 reads LGHDT; CDR2 reads YNNKEL (reference sequence). The CDR3 DNA is TGTGCCAGCAGCCCAAGAGCCCGGGGATCCTATGGCTACACCTTC. Its translation: CASSPRARGSYGYTF.

This clone was found once. The rearrangement joins TRBV6-4 to TRBJ1-4; the match to TRBD1 covers 7 bases. Per the germline V gene, CDR1 is MRHNA and CDR2 is SNTAGT. V lost 6 bases to trimming and J lost 5 bases; unmatched junction nucleotides: 3. CDR3 length: 13 residues. Here the CDR3 reads CASSRGQNEKLFF. CDR3 nucleotides: TGTGCCAGCAGCCGGGGACAGAATGAAAAACTGTTTTTT.

The genes are TRBV6-5 and TRBJ2-3; D is unclear. Trimming removed 0 bases from V and 3 bases from J, with 7 bases in between. This CDR3 region has 14 residues. The V gene's germline CDR1 is MNHEY and CDR2 SVGAGI. The CDR3 here is CASSYSLSTDTQYF. The CDR3 region has the DNA TGTGCCAGCAGTTACTCGCTGAGTACAGATACGCAGTATTTT.

This clone was detected only a few times. The rearrangement uses TRBV29-1 and TRBJ2-3; 12 bases map to TRBD2. The J segment lost 3 bases and the V segment lost 6 bases, leaving 7 bases of the junction unmatched. In germline, CDR1 is SQVTM, CDR2 ANQGSEA. The CDR3 spans 15 residues. The CDR3 DNA follows: TGCAGCGTCGCCCGGACTAGCGGGGCAACAGATACGCAGTATTTT. Translating it yields CSVARTSGATDTQYF.